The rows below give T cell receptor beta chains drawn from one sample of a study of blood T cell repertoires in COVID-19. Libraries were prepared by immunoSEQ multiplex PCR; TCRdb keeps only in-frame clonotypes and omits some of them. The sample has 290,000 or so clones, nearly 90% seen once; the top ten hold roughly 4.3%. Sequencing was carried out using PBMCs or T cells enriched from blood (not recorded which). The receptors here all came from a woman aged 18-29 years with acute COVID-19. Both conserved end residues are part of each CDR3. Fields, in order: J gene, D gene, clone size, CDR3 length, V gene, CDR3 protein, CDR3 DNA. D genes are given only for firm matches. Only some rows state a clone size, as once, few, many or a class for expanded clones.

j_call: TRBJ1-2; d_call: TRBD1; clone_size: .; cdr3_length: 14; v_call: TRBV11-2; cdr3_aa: CASSSDRGRKGYTF; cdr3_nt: TGTGCCAGCAGTTCGGACAGGGGGCGCAAGGGCTACACCTTC
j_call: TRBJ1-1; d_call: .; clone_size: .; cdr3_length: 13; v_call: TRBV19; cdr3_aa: CASTEFGGTEAFF; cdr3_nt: TGTGCCAGTACCGAATTCGGAGGCACTGAAGCTTTCTTT
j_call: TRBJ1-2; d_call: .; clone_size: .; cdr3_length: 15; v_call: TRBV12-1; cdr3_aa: CASSFRDRGEGGYTF; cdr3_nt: TGTGCCAGCAGCTTTAGGGACAGGGGGGAAGGAGGCTACACCTTC
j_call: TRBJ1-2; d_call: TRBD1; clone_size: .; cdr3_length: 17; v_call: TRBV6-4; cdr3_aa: CASSDVFRDRANYGYTF; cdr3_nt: TGTGCCAGCAGTGACGTCTTTCGGGACAGAGCTAACTATGGCTACACCTTC
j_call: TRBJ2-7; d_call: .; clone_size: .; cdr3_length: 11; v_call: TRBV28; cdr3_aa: CASGRSYEQYF; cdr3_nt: TGTGCCAGCGGTAGGAGCTACGAGCAGTACTTC
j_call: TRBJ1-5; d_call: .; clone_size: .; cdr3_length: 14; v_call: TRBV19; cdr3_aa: CASSIRESRQPQHF; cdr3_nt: TGTGCCAGTAGTATTCGGGAAAGTAGGCAGCCCCAGCATTTT
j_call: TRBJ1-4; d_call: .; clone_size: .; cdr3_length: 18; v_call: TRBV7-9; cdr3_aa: CASSLGGQHTTTNEKLFF; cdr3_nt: TGTGCCAGCAGCTTAGGGGGGCAACATACTACAACTAATGAAAAACTGTTTTTT
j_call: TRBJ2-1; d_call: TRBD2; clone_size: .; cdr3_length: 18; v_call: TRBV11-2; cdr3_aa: CASSLGRGGLRTYNEQFF; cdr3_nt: TGTGCCAGCAGCTTAGGGCGCGGGGGACTCAGAACCTACAATGAGCAGTTCTTC
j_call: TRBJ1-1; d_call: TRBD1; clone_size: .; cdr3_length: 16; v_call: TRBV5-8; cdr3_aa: CASSLVRYRGQSEAFF; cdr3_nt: TGTGCCAGCAGCTTGGTGAGATACAGGGGGCAGTCTGAAGCTTTCTTT
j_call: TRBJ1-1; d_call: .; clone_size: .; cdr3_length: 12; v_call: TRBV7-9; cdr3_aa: CASSHSTGGAFF; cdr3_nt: TGTGCCAGCAGCCACTCAACTGGAGGGGCTTTCTTT
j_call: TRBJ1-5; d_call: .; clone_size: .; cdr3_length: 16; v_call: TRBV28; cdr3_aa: CASSLGRGAHNQPQHF; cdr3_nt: TGTGCCAGCAGTTTAGGGCGGGGTGCCCATAATCAGCCCCAGCATTTT
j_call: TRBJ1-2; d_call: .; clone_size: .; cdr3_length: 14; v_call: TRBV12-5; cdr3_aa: CASATSLSDYGYTF; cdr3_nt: TGTGCTAGTGCCACCTCCCTGAGCGACTATGGCTACACCTTC
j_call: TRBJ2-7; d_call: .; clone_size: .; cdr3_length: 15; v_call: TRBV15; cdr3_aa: CATSRDRGEDREQYF; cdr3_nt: TGTGCCACCAGCAGAGATAGAGGGGAGGACCGGGAGCAGTACTTC
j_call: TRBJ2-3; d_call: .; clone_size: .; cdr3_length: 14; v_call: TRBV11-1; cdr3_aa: CASSFQGFTDTQYF; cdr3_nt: TGTGCCAGCAGCTTTCAGGGGTTCACAGATACGCAGTATTTT
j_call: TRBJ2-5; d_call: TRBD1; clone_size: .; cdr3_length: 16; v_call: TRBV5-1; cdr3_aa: CASSLGGTGGGETQYF; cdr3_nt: TGCGCCAGCAGCTTGGGAGGCACAGGGGGTGGCGAGACCCAGTACTTC
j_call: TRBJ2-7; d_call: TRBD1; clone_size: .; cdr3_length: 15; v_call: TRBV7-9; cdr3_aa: CASSHRQGASTEQYF; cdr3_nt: TGTGCCAGCAGCCACAGACAGGGGGCATCGACCGAGCAGTACTTC
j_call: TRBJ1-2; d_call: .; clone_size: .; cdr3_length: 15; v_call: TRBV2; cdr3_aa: CASKWGVGGNYGYTF; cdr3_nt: TGTGCCAGCAAATGGGGGGTAGGAGGTAACTATGGCTACACCTTC
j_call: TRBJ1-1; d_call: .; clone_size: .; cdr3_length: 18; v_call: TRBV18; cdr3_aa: CASSPPSLRGGMNTEAFF; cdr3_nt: TGTGCCAGCTCACCACCGAGTCTCAGGGGTGGAATGAACACTGAAGCTTTCTTT
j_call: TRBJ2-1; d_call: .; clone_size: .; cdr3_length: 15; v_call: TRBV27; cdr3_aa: CASSLTGLSFNEQFF; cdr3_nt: TGTGCCAGCAGTTTAACCGGGTTAAGCTTCAATGAGCAGTTCTTC
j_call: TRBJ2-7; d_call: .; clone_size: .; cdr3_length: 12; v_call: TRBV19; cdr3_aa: CASSRDSYEQYF; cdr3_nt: TGTGCCAGTTCGAGGGATTCCTACGAGCAGTACTTC
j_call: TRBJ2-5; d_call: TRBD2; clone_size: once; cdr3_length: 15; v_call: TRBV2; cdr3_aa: CASTVKGLGQETQYF; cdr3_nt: TGTGCCAGCACCGTAAAGGGACTAGGGCAAGAGACCCAGTACTTC
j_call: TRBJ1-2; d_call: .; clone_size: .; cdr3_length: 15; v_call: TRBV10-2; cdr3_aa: CASSEFFSTEGGYTF; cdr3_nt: TGCGCCAGCAGTGAGTTTTTCTCGACGGAGGGAGGCTACACCTTC
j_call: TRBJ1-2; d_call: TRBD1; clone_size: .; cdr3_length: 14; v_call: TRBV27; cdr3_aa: CASSTVRDRDGYTF; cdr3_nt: TGTGCCAGCAGTACCGTCCGGGACAGGGATGGCTACACCTTC
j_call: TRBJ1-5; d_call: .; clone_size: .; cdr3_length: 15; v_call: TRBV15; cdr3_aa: CATSRGGYTNQPQHF; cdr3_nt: TGTGCCACCAGCAGAGGAGGCTACACCAATCAGCCCCAGCATTTT
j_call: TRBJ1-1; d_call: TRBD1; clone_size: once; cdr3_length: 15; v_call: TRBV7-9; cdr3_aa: CASSSTTGASTEAFF; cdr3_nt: TGTGCCAGCAGCTCAACCACAGGGGCGTCCACTGAAGCTTTCTTT
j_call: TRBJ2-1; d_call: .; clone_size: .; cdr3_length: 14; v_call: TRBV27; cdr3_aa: CASSFGGNYNEQFF; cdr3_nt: TGTGCCAGCAGTTTTGGCGGGAATTACAATGAGCAGTTCTTC
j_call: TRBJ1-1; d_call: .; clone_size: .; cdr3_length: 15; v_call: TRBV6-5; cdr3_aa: CASSYYRTWNTEAFF; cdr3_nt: TGTGCCAGCAGTTACTATCGGACATGGAACACTGAAGCTTTCTTT
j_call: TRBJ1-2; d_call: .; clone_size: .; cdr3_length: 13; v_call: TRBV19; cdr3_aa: CASRLGATYGYTF; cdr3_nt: TGTGCCAGTAGACTGGGGGCAACATATGGCTACACCTTC
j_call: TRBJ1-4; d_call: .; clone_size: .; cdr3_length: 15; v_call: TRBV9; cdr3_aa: CASSVAAGSNEKLFF; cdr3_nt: TGTGCCAGCAGCGTAGCGGCAGGCAGTAATGAAAAACTGTTTTTT
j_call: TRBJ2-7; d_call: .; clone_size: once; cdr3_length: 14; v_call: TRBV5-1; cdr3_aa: CASSLYRVDYEQYF; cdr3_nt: TGCGCCAGCAGCTTGTACAGGGTAGACTACGAGCAGTACTTC
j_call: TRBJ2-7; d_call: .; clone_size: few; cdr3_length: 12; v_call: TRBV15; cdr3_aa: CATSRGAYEQYF; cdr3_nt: TGTGCCACCAGCAGAGGGGCTTACGAGCAGTACTTC
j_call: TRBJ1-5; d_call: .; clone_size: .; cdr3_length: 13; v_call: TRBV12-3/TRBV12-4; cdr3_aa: CASSLQGNQPQHF; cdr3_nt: TGTGCCAGCAGTTTACAGGGAAATCAGCCCCAGCATTTT
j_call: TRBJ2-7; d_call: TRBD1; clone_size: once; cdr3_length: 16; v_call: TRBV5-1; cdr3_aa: CASSLAMGQDSYEQYF; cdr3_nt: TGCGCCAGCAGCTTGGCCATGGGACAGGACTCCTACGAGCAGTACTTC
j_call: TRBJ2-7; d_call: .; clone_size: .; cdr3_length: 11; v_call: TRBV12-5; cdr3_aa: CASGLAQEQYF; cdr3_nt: TGTGCTAGTGGTTTGGCCCAGGAGCAGTACTTC
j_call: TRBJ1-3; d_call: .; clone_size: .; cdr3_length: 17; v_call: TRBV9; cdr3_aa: CASSVDSSGWSGNTIYF; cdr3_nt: TGTGCCAGCAGCGTAGATTCGTCGGGGTGGTCCGGAAACACCATATATTTT
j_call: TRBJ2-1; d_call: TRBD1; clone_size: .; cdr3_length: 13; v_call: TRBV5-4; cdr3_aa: CASSWTGAEEQFF; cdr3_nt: TGTGCCAGCAGCTGGACAGGGGCAGAGGAGCAGTTCTTC
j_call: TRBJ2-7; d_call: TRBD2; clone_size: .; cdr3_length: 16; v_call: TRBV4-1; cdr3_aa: CASSQDGTSGRARQYF; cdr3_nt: TGCGCCAGCAGCCAAGACGGGACTAGCGGGAGGGCCAGGCAGTACTTC
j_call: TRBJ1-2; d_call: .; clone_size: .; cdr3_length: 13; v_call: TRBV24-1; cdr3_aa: CATSLTQGGGYTF; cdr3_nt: TGTGCCACCAGCCTTACACAGGGTGGCGGCTACACCTTC
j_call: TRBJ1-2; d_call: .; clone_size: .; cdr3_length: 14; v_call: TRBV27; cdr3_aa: CASSTGGTNYGYTF; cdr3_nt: TGTGCCAGCAGTACCGGGGGGACCAACTATGGCTACACCTTC
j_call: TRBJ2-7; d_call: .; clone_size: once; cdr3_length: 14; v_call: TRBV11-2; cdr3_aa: CASSLGLQTYEQYF; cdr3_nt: TGTGCCAGCAGCTTAGGACTCCAGACCTACGAGCAGTACTTC
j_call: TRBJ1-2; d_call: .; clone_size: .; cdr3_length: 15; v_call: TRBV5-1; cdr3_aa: CASSPKRGSQYGYTF; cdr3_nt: TGCGCCAGCAGCCCCAAGAGAGGCAGCCAATATGGCTACACCTTC
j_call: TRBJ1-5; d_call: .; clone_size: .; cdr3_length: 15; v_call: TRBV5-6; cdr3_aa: CASSHRVSSNQPQHF; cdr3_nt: TGTGCCAGCAGCCACAGGGTCTCCAGCAATCAGCCCCAGCATTTT
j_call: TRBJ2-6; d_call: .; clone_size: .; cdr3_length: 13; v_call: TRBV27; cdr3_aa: CASRLPGANVLTF; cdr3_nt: TGTGCCAGCAGACTCCCTGGGGCCAACGTCCTGACTTTC
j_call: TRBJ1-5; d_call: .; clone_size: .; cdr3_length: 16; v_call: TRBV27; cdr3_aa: CASSPRDTFRNQPQHF; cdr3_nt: TGTGCCAGCAGTCCCAGGGACACCTTTCGCAATCAGCCCCAGCATTTT
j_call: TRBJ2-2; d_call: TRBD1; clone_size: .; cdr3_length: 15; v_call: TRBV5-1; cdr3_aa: CASGATGTNTGELFF; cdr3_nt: TGCGCCAGCGGAGCGACAGGGACGAACACCGGGGAGCTGTTTTTT
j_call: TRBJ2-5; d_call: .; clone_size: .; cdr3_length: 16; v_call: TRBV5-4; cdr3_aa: CASIRGSALPQETQYF; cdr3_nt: TGTGCCAGCATCCGAGGGAGCGCCCTCCCTCAAGAGACCCAGTACTTC
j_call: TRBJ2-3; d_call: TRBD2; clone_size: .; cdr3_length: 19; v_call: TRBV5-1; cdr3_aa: CASSTYGTSGRKSTDTQYF; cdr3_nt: TGCGCCAGCAGCACCTACGGGACTAGCGGGAGGAAAAGCACAGATACGCAGTATTTT
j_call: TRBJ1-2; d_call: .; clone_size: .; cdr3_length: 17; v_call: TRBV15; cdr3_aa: CATSREAILGSNYGYTF; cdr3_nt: TGTGCCACCAGCAGAGAAGCGATACTAGGGAGCAACTATGGCTACACCTTC
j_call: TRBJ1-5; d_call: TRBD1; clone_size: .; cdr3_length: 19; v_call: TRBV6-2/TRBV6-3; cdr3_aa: CASSQPGTGHRSGNQPQHF; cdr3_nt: TGTGCCAGCAGTCAACCCGGGACAGGGCATCGTTCGGGCAATCAGCCCCAGCATTTT
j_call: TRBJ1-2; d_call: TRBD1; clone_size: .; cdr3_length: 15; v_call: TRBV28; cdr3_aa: CASSRGQGGNYGYTF; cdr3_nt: TGTGCCAGCAGTAGGGGACAGGGGGGAAACTATGGCTACACCTTC
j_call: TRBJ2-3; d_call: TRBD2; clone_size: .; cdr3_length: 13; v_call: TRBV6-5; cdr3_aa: CASSYRVAGVLVF; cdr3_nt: TGTGCCAGCAGTTACCGGGTAGCGGGAGTCCTCGTGTTC
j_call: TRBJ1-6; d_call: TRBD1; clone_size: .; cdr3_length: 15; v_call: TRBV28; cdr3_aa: CASSLVGTGVSPLHF; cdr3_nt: TGTGCCAGCAGTCTGGTGGGGACAGGGGTTTCACCCCTCCACTTT
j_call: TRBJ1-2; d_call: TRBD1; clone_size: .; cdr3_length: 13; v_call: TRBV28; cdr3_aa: CATSEGRGYGYTF; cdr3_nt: TGTGCCACCTCGGAGGGCAGGGGGTATGGCTACACCTTC
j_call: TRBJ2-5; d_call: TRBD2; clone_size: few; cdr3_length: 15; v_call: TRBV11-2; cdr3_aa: CASSRWEGRQETQYF; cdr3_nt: TGTGCCAGCAGCCGGTGGGAGGGCCGGCAAGAGACCCAGTACTTC